This T cell receptor beta chain comes out of a study of T cell responses to AZD1222 COVID-19 vaccine (dated by TCRdb to 2020 to 2023). For the study in its entirety: A total of just over 230 trial participants underwent TCR sequencing, of whom 207 had received two doses of AZD1222 and around 25 had received two doses of the MenACWY control vaccine. Trial participants were enrolled by age into 18-55, 56-69 and 70-plus year subgroups, with 148, 28 and 57 TCR-sequenced participants respectively.

The sample holds one count of this clone. Its specific antigen is unknown. Per-base quality was not reported, and no clone a single base away is much larger than it. The CDR3 regions of human TCRbeta chains were analyzed by immunosequencing. In the source study's methods: TCRs in the repertoires were compared against a reference library of SARS-CoV-2-specific TCRs that had been generated with the MIRA antigen-specificity platform. Breadth was defined as the fraction of unique TCRs that were SARS-CoV-2-associated, and depth was defined as the fraction of total T cells that were SARS-CoV-2-associated. Using the MIRA data, each spike-specific TCR was assigned both to the spike region to which the TCR was reactive and to a CD4 or CD8 class. Log10-transformed breadth and depth values were compared by one-way ANOVA with Sidak's multiple comparisons tests. The clones in this table, taken by TCRdb from immuneACCESS, are in-frame only. Not every clone is retained; where verified, under half of the shortfall comes from an unresolved V gene, and the cause of the rest is unknown. D and trimming come from the DNA, and the V and J calls and clone size come from that table. The sample table holds 120,000 or so clones, of which 70% to 85% were seen once. Of the sample, approximately 26% is held by the ten largest clones.

The sample's time point label is to be understood as: about 28 days (+/-7) after the second vaccine dose. AZD1222 recipients given second doses at about 4 weeks or at about 12 weeks were pooled, since spike-specific TCR depth and breadth were not found to differ between the two schedules. The vaccinee samples were drawn from two UK trials, COV001 and COV002, one of which was a single-blind randomized controlled phase 2/3 trial testing AZD1222 (ChAdOx1 nCoV-19) in healthy adults. For TCRbeta chain sequencing, PBMC samples from trial participants were taken at day 0 and at day 28 after the second dose. Spanning cysteine to phenylalanine, the CDR3 consists of 15 amino acids. The only DNA kept is the CDR3, 45 bases in frame from the first base. For this chain, trimming is 2 bases at the V end and 1 base at the J end, and the number of junction bases without a gene match is 1. For CDR1 and CDR2, the germline V gene (reference sequence) lists LNHNV and YYDKDF.

Summary of the overall study and its limitations: Reportedly, almost half of the unique spike-specific TCRs recognized epitopes lying outside the regions that are mutated in the B.1.351 and B.1.1.7 variants. A significant rise in spike-specific TCR breadth and depth was observed after two AZD1222 doses relative to day 0 and relative to MenACWY recipients. Because no day 14 peak-response samples were available, repertoires were characterized only after the peak T cell response. Vaccine-associated CD4 TCRs spanned the whole spike protein, with dominant responses in regions 160-218 and 743-854. Conclusions about previously exposed vaccinees are limited because only six or seven AZD1222 recipients were SARS-CoV-2 seropositive at baseline. Participants were mostly white British and included more females than males, and it was suggested by the authors that clonal diversity may have been underestimated. In the small 56-69-year group, the increase in depth fell short of significance, most likely because of low power.

The chain is made from TRBV15 and TRBJ2-3, with 9 junctional bases fitting TRBD2. The source of this sequence is an adult who received the AZD1222 COVID-19 vaccine. The starting material was peripheral blood, obtained 28 days after the second AZD1222 dose. The CDR3 in this case is CATSRSSGGTDTQYF. The sequence in DNA is TGTGCCACCAGCAGATCTAGCGGGGGCACAGATACGCAGTATTTT. Supplemented by the reference TRBV15 and TRBJ2-3 proteins around the CDR3, the complete variable domain is DAMVIQNPRYQVTQFGKPVTLSCSQTLNHNVMYWYQQKSSQAPKLLFHYYDKDFNNEADTPDNFQSRRPNTSFCFLDIRSPGLGDTAMYLCATSRSSGGTDTQYFGPGTRLTVL.